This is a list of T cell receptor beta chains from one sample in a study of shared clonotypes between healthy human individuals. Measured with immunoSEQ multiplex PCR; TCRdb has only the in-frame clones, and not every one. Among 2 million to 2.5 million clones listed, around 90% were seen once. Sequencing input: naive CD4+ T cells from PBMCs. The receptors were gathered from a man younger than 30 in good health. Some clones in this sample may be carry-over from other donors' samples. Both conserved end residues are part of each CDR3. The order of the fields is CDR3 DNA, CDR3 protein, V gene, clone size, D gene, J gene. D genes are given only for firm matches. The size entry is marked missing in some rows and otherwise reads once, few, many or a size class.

CDR3 DNA: TGCGCCAGCAGCTTGGAGGTAGCTGGATCCTACGAGCAGTACTTC; CDR3 protein: CASSLEVAGSYEQYF; V gene: TRBV5-1; clone size: .; D gene: .; J gene: TRBJ2-7
CDR3 DNA: TGCGCCAGCAGCTTGGAGTATCCAGCGGGAGGCACCGGGGAGCTGTTTTTT; CDR3 protein: CASSLEYPAGGTGELFF; V gene: TRBV5-1; clone size: once; D gene: TRBD2; J gene: TRBJ2-2
CDR3 DNA: TGTGCCACCAGCACGCCGGGACTAGCCAACACCGGGGAGCTGTTTTTT; CDR3 protein: CATSTPGLANTGELFF; V gene: TRBV15; clone size: .; D gene: TRBD2; J gene: TRBJ2-2
CDR3 DNA: TGCAGCGTTGAAGGTATCCGGGGGTGGACAGAGACCCAGTACTTC; CDR3 protein: CSVEGIRGWTETQYF; V gene: TRBV29-1; clone size: .; D gene: .; J gene: TRBJ2-5
CDR3 DNA: TGTGCCAGCTCACCGGACAGGAAGGACATTCAGTACTTC; CDR3 protein: CASSPDRKDIQYF; V gene: TRBV18; clone size: .; D gene: TRBD1; J gene: TRBJ2-4
CDR3 DNA: TGTGCCAGCAGTGACCTAACCGGGACAGAGAGCAATCAGCCCCAGCATTTT; CDR3 protein: CASSDLTGTESNQPQHF; V gene: TRBV6-1; clone size: .; D gene: TRBD1; J gene: TRBJ1-5
CDR3 DNA: TGTGCCAGCAGCTCGGGACTAGCGGGAGTCGGTAACACCGGGGAGCTGTTTTTT; CDR3 protein: CASSSGLAGVGNTGELFF; V gene: TRBV5-4; clone size: .; D gene: TRBD2; J gene: TRBJ2-2
CDR3 DNA: TGTGCCAGTAGTGTTGGGGGGATCCTCGAGCAGTACTTC; CDR3 protein: CASSVGGILEQYF; V gene: TRBV19; clone size: .; D gene: .; J gene: TRBJ2-7
CDR3 DNA: TGTGCCAGCAGGCGGCCGGGACAGACCTACGAGCAGTACTTC; CDR3 protein: CASRRPGQTYEQYF; V gene: TRBV28; clone size: .; D gene: TRBD1; J gene: TRBJ2-7
CDR3 DNA: TGTGCCAGCAGCTTTGGACTAGCGGGAGTTCGTGAGCAGTTCTTC; CDR3 protein: CASSFGLAGVREQFF; V gene: TRBV7-3; clone size: .; D gene: TRBD2; J gene: TRBJ2-1
CDR3 DNA: TGCGCCAGCAGCCAAGACCTTCGGACTGGCGGGTGGGAGACCCAGTACTTC; CDR3 protein: CASSQDLRTGGWETQYF; V gene: TRBV4-1; clone size: .; D gene: .; J gene: TRBJ2-5
CDR3 DNA: TGTGCCAGCGGAAAAGCGACTAGCGGGAGCGGCGATGAGCAGTTCTTC; CDR3 protein: CASGKATSGSGDEQFF; V gene: TRBV7-2; clone size: once; D gene: TRBD2; J gene: TRBJ2-1
CDR3 DNA: TGCGCCAGCAGCTTAGCGACAGGGGTAGGGGAGACCCAGTACTTC; CDR3 protein: CASSLATGVGETQYF; V gene: TRBV5-1; clone size: .; D gene: TRBD1; J gene: TRBJ2-5
CDR3 DNA: TGTGCCAGCAACCAGTGGGGAGAGACCCAGTACTTC; CDR3 protein: CASNQWGETQYF; V gene: TRBV7-9; clone size: .; D gene: .; J gene: TRBJ2-5
CDR3 DNA: TGTGCCAGCAGTCCCCCGGGACAGGGTACCTACGAGCAGTACTTC; CDR3 protein: CASSPPGQGTYEQYF; V gene: TRBV28; clone size: once; D gene: TRBD1; J gene: TRBJ2-7
CDR3 DNA: TGTGCCAGCAGCTTTGGACCGGTGAACACTGAAGCTTTCTTT; CDR3 protein: CASSFGPVNTEAFF; V gene: TRBV7-3; clone size: .; D gene: .; J gene: TRBJ1-1
CDR3 DNA: TGTGCCAGCAGCCAAGTCAGAAACTATGGCTACACCTTC; CDR3 protein: CASSQVRNYGYTF; V gene: TRBV14; clone size: .; D gene: .; J gene: TRBJ1-2
CDR3 DNA: TGTGCCAGCAGAATCGACAGGGGTTACAATGAGCAGTTCTTC; CDR3 protein: CASRIDRGYNEQFF; V gene: TRBV27; clone size: .; D gene: TRBD1; J gene: TRBJ2-1
CDR3 DNA: TGTGCCAGTAGTATTCCCCCGGGGGACTATGGCTACACCTTC; CDR3 protein: CASSIPPGDYGYTF; V gene: TRBV19; clone size: once; D gene: .; J gene: TRBJ1-2
CDR3 DNA: TGTGCCAGCAGCTTCGCCGGGACAGGGGAAGAAGGCTACACCTTC; CDR3 protein: CASSFAGTGEEGYTF; V gene: TRBV7-9; clone size: .; D gene: TRBD1; J gene: TRBJ1-2
CDR3 DNA: TGTGCCAGCGCCCCAGGGGTATTCACAGATACGCAGTATTTT; CDR3 protein: CASAPGVFTDTQYF; V gene: TRBV6-5; clone size: .; D gene: .; J gene: TRBJ2-3
CDR3 DNA: TGTGCCAGCAGTCAACATTCCGGGACGGACTATGGCTACACCTTC; CDR3 protein: CASSQHSGTDYGYTF; V gene: TRBV25-1; clone size: few; D gene: .; J gene: TRBJ1-2
CDR3 DNA: TGCGCCAGCAGCTCTGGGCCAGGGGGCCCAGAGACCCAGTACTTC; CDR3 protein: CASSSGPGGPETQYF; V gene: TRBV5-1; clone size: .; D gene: TRBD1; J gene: TRBJ2-5
CDR3 DNA: TGTGCCAGTAGTGTTGACAGAAGCTATGGCTACACCTTC; CDR3 protein: CASSVDRSYGYTF; V gene: TRBV19; clone size: .; D gene: .; J gene: TRBJ1-2
CDR3 DNA: TGTGCCAGCAGCTTGGCGGGACAGTACAATCAGCCCCAGCATTTT; CDR3 protein: CASSLAGQYNQPQHF; V gene: TRBV5-5; clone size: .; D gene: TRBD1; J gene: TRBJ1-5
CDR3 DNA: TGCGCCAGCAGCCAAGGCGAAGGGGAGACCCAGTACTTC; CDR3 protein: CASSQGEGETQYF; V gene: TRBV4-1; clone size: .; D gene: .; J gene: TRBJ2-5
CDR3 DNA: TGTGCCAGCTCACCGGGACTAGCGGGAGTGTCGGCAGATACGCAGTATTTT; CDR3 protein: CASSPGLAGVSADTQYF; V gene: TRBV18; clone size: .; D gene: TRBD2; J gene: TRBJ2-3
CDR3 DNA: TGTGCCAGCAGCTTAGTTGGGGGCTACGAGCAGTACTTC; CDR3 protein: CASSLVGGYEQYF; V gene: TRBV7-2; clone size: .; D gene: .; J gene: TRBJ2-7
CDR3 DNA: TGTGCCAGCAGTTACTCGAGGGGATTTAATTCACCCCTCCACTTT; CDR3 protein: CASSYSRGFNSPLHF; V gene: TRBV6-5; clone size: .; D gene: .; J gene: TRBJ1-6
CDR3 DNA: TGCAGCACCCGCGTTGTCAGGGTTGGCACTGAAGCTTTCTTT; CDR3 protein: CSTRVVRVGTEAFF; V gene: TRBV29-1; clone size: .; D gene: .; J gene: TRBJ1-1
CDR3 DNA: TGTGCCAGCAGCTCAAGGGCGGGGCAGGGGCCCAATGAGCAGTTCTTC; CDR3 protein: CASSSRAGQGPNEQFF; V gene: TRBV11-1; clone size: .; D gene: .; J gene: TRBJ2-1
CDR3 DNA: TGTGCCAGCAGTTCTATCCCGAACACTGAAGCTTTCTTT; CDR3 protein: CASSSIPNTEAFF; V gene: TRBV7-2; clone size: few; D gene: .; J gene: TRBJ1-1
CDR3 DNA: TGTGCCAGCAGTCCCGCAGGGACATTCTATGGCTACACCTTC; CDR3 protein: CASSPAGTFYGYTF; V gene: TRBV6-1; clone size: .; D gene: .; J gene: TRBJ1-2